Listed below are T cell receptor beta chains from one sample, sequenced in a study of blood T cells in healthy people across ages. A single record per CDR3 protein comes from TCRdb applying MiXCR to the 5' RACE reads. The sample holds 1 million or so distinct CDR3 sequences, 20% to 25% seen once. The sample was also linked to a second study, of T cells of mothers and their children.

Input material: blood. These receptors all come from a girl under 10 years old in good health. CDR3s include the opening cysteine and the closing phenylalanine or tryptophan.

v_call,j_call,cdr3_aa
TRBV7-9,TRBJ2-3,CASSSRTGVRDTQYF
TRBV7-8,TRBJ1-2,CASSLTVWGSLFNYGYTF
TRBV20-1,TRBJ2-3,CSARGDADRVGGTDTQYF
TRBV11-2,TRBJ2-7,CASSTRLDSPDSEQYF
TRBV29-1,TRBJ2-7,CSVEDLASGSYEQYF
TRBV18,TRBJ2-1,CASSPPLGGGSEQFF
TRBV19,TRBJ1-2,CASLGQGGNGYTF
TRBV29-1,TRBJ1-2,CSVASYGYTF
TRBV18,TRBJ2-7,CASSPSGRAWEQYF
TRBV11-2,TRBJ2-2,CASSFIRDGGELFF
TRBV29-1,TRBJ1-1,CSVESAGFNTEAFF
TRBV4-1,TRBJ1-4,CASSQYRLGGEKLFF
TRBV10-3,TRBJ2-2,CAIRGRTGELFF
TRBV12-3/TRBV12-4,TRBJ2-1,CASSFVINEQFF
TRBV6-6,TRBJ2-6,CASQGMASGANVLTF
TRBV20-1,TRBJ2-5,CSARSGGREAQYF
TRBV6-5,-,CASSYGLAGDYNEQFF
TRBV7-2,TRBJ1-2,CAGSLASSQRSGTF
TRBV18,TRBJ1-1,CASYETLNTEAFF
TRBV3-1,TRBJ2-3,CASSQGTSGRRFDTQYF
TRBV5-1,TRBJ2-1,CASSLATSAANEQFF
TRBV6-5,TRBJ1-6,CASTQSAPYNSPLHF
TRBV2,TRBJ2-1,CASSEPGRDNEQFF
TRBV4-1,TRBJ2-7,CASSPRLGEGEQYF
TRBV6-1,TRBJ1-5,CASSELGQPQHF
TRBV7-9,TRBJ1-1,CASSLKENTEAFF